This TCR beta chain is from a study of brain T cells in children with intractable seizures. Some clones are missing from TCRdb's copy, which holds only in-frame ones; the method was immunoSEQ multiplex PCR. The data hold under 400,000 clones, with over 85% observed a single time. Time point: blood from clinic visit 5 months post-surgery; TSC patient then seizure free. Surgery cases with the highest brain T cell transcript signatures were chosen for sequencing. Pre-surgery treatment included at least one anti-epileptic drug. V shed 3 bases, J shed 0 bases, and the junction held 2 bases outside the gene matches. Germline loops: CDR1 LNHNV, CDR2 YYDKDF (reference sequence). CDR3 length: 14 residues.

The source material was peripheral blood, sampled 4 to 5 months after surgery. This receptor was obtained from a boy younger than two with tuberous sclerosis and intractable seizures. This sequence joins TRBV15 and TRBJ2-7; 7 nucleotides line up with TRBD1. CDR3 in amino acids: CATSSRDSSYEQYF. Written as DNA, the CDR3 is TGTGCCACCAGCAGCCGGGACAGCTCCTACGAGCAGTACTTC.